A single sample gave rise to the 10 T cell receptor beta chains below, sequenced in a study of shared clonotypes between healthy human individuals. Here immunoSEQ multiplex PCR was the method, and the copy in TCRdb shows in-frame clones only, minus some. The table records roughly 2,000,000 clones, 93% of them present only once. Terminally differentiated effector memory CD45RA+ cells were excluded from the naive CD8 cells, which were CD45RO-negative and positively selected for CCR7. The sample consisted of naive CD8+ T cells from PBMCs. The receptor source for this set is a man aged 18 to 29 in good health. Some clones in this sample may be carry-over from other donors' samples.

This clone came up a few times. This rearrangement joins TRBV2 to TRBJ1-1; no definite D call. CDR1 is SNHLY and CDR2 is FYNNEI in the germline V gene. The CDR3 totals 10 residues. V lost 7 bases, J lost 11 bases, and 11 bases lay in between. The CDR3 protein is CASMRNWAFF. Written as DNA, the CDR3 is TGTGCCAGCATGCGAAATTGGGCTTTCTTT.

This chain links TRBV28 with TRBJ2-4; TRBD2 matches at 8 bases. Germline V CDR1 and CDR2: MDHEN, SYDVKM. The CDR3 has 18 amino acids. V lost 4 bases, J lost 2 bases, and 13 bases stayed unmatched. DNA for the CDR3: TGTGCCAGCAGTTCCGCCAGCGGGAGTATTAGAACCAAAAACATTCAGTACTTC. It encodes CASSSASGSIRTKNIQYF.

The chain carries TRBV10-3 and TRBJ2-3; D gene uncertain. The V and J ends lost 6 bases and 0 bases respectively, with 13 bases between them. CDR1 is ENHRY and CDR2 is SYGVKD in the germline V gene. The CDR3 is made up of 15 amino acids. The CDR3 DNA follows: TGTGCCATCAGCCACAACAGCGAGAGCACAGATACGCAGTATTTT. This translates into CAISHNSESTDTQYF.

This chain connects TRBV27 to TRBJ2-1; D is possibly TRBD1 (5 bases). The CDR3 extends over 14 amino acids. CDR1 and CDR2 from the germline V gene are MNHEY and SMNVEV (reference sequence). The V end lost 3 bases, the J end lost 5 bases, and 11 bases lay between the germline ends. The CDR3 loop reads CASSLSAGNNEQFF. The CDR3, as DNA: TGTGCCAGCAGTTTGTCGGCAGGGAACAATGAGCAGTTCTTC.

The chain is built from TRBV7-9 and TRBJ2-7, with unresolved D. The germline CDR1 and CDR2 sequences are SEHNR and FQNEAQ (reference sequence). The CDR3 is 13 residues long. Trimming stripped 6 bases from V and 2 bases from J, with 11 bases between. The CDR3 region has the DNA TGTGCCAGCAGTTTCGGTTCCACCTACGAGCAGTACTTC. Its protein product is CASSFGSTYEQYF.

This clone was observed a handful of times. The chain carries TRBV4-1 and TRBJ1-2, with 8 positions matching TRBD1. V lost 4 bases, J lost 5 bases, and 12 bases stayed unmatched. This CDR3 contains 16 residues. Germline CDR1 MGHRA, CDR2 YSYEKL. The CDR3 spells CASSLPGGQGLYGYTF. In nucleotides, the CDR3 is TGCGCCAGCAGCCTTCCCGGAGGACAGGGACTATATGGCTACACCTTC.

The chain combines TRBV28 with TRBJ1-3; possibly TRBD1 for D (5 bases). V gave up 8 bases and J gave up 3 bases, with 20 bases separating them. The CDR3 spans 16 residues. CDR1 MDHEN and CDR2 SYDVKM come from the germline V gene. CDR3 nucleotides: TGTGCCAGCGGTGTTGGTAGACAGCGCTTTGGAAACACCATATATTTT. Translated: CASGVGRQRFGNTIYF.

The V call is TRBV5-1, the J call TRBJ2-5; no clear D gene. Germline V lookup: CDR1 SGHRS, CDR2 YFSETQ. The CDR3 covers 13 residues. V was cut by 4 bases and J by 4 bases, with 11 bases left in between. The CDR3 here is CASSPVARETQYF. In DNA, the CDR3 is TGCGCCAGCAGCCCGGTCGCGCGAGAGACCCAGTACTTC.

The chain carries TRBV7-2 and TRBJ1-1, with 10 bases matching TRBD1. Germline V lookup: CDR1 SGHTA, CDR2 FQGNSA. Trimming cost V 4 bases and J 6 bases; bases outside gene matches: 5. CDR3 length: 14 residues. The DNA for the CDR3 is TGTGCCAGCAGCTCCCGACAGGGGGCTTCTGAAGCTTTCTTT. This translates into CASSSRQGASEAFF.

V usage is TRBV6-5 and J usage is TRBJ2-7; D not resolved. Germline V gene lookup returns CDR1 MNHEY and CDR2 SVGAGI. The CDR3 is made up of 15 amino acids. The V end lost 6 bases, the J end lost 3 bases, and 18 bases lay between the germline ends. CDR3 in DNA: TGTGCCAGCAGCCCTCTTATGGGCGCCGTCTACGAGCAGTACTTC. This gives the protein CASSPLMGAVYEQYF.